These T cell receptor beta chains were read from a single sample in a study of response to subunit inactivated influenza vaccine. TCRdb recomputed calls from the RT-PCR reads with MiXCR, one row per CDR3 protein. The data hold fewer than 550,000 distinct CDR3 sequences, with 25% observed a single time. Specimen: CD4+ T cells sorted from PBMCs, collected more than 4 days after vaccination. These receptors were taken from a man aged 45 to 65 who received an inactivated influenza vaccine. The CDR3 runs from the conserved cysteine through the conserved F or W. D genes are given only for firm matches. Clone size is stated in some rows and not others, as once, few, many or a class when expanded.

CDR3: CASSLNRDSTYEQYF
DNA: TGTGCCAGCAGCTTAAATCGGGATTCCACCTACGAGCAGTACTTC
J: TRBJ2-7
D: NA
size: few
length: 15
V: TRBV7-9

CDR3: CASSLRTAYNEQFF
DNA: TGCGCCAGCAGCTTAAGGACAGCCTACAATGAGCAGTTCTTC
J: TRBJ2-1
D: NA
size: NA
length: 14
V: TRBV5-1

CDR3: CASSPWATGNTGELFF
DNA: TGTGCCAGCAGCCCTTGGGCGACGGGGAACACCGGGGAGCTGTTTTTT
J: TRBJ2-2
D: NA
size: NA
length: 16
V: TRBV7-2

CDR3: CSAQPEITQYF
DNA: TGCAGTGCCCAGCCGGAGATTACGCAGTATTTT
J: TRBJ2-3
D: NA
size: few
length: 11
V: TRBV20-1

CDR3: CSALSRQVDEQYF
DNA: TGCAGTGCTCTATCACGACAGGTAGACGAGCAGTACTTC
J: TRBJ2-7
D: NA
size: NA
length: 13
V: TRBV20-1

CDR3: CASSSKTSGSYEQYF
DNA: TGTGCCAGCAGTTCGAAGACTAGCGGGAGCTACGAGCAGTACTTC
J: TRBJ2-7
D: TRBD2
size: NA
length: 15
V: TRBV27

CDR3: CAISVGVTDTQYF
DNA: TGTGCCATCAGTGTCGGGGTCACAGATACGCAGTATTTT
J: TRBJ2-3
D: NA
size: many
length: 13
V: TRBV10-3

CDR3: CSASHGNSYEQYF
DNA: TGCAGTGCTAGTCACGGGAACTCCTACGAGCAGTACTTC
J: TRBJ2-7
D: NA
size: NA
length: 13
V: TRBV20-1

CDR3: CASSQESAGTFTQYF
DNA: TGCGCCAGCAGCCAAGAGAGCGCAGGGACCTTCACCCAGTACTTC
J: TRBJ2-5
D: NA
size: NA
length: 15
V: TRBV4-3

CDR3: CASSSLGKITLQETQYF
DNA: TGTGCCAGCAGCTCACTAGGAAAGATAACCCTACAAGAGACCCAGTACTTC
J: TRBJ2-5
D: NA
size: once
length: 17
V: TRBV11-2

CDR3: CSAAGPQETQYF
DNA: TGCAGTGCCGCGGGGCCCCAAGAGACCCAGTACTTC
J: TRBJ2-5
D: NA
size: NA
length: 12
V: TRBV20-1

CDR3: CAISEFGTGSYEQYF
DNA: TGTGCCATCAGTGAGTTTGGGACAGGGTCTTACGAGCAGTACTTC
J: TRBJ2-7
D: TRBD1
size: NA
length: 15
V: TRBV10-3

CDR3: CASSVTGTSGEQFF
DNA: TGTGCCAGCAGCGTGACCGGGACTAGCGGGGAGCAGTTCTTC
J: TRBJ2-1
D: TRBD2
size: NA
length: 14
V: TRBV7-3

CDR3: CASSLHRAGEQYF
DNA: TGTGCCAGCAGCCTTCACAGGGCGGGGGAGCAGTACTTC
J: TRBJ2-7
D: NA
size: NA
length: 13
V: TRBV4-2

CDR3: CSASGEGYNEQFF
DNA: TGCAGTGCTAGCGGGGAGGGCTACAATGAGCAGTTCTTC
J: TRBJ2-1
D: TRBD2
size: NA
length: 13
V: TRBV20-1

CDR3: CGAPRRGSYNEQFF
DNA: TGTGGTGCCCCGCGACGGGGGTCCTACAATGAGCAGTTCTTC
J: TRBJ2-1
D: NA
size: NA
length: 14
V: TRBV28

CDR3: CSAHGPINTGELFF
DNA: TGCAGCGCCCACGGCCCGATCAACACCGGGGAGCTGTTTTTT
J: TRBJ2-2
D: NA
size: NA
length: 14
V: TRBV29-1

CDR3: CSAPGRTYEQYF
DNA: TGCAGTGCCCCAGGGCGAACCTACGAGCAGTACTTC
J: TRBJ2-7
D: NA
size: few
length: 12
V: TRBV20-1

CDR3: CSVGKGTGELFF
DNA: TGCAGCGTTGGAAAGGGCACCGGGGAGCTGTTTTTT
J: TRBJ2-2
D: NA
size: NA
length: 12
V: TRBV29-1

CDR3: CSGGQSDYGYTF
DNA: TGCAGCGGGGGACAGTCGGACTATGGCTACACCTTC
J: TRBJ1-2
D: TRBD1
size: few
length: 12
V: TRBV29-1

CDR3: CASSLAASGSREQYF
DNA: TGTGCCAGCAGCTTAGCGGCTAGCGGGAGCCGAGAGCAGTACTTC
J: TRBJ2-7
D: TRBD2
size: NA
length: 15
V: TRBV7-8

CDR3: CASIRPGRISYNEQFF
DNA: TGTGCCAGCATCCGACCGGGACGGATATCCTACAATGAGCAGTTCTTC
J: TRBJ2-1
D: NA
size: once
length: 16
V: TRBV3-1

CDR3: CSADTSGEQYF
DNA: TGCAGTGCTGACACTAGCGGCGAGCAGTACTTC
J: TRBJ2-7
D: TRBD2
size: few
length: 11
V: TRBV20-1

CDR3: CASRDRVNTEAFF
DNA: TGTGCCAGCAGGGACCGGGTGAACACTGAAGCTTTCTTT
J: TRBJ1-1
D: NA
size: few
length: 13
V: TRBV2

CDR3: CASSLAGLAKAIDNEQFF
DNA: TGTGCCAGCAGCTTAGCGGGACTAGCCAAAGCAATCGACAATGAGCAGTTCTTC
J: TRBJ2-1
D: TRBD2
size: NA
length: 18
V: TRBV7-6